A single sample gave rise to the 22 T cell receptor beta chains below, sequenced in a study of response to subunit inactivated influenza vaccine. MiXCR, run by TCRdb on the RT-PCR reads, gives a single entry per CDR3 protein. Of around 540,000 distinct CDR3 sequences listed, approximately 10% are singletons. Source: PBMCs from blood, taken on the day of vaccination. The receptors originated from a man aged 50 to 59 who received an inactivated influenza vaccine.

In this sample, this clonotype turned up a few times. The chain joins TRBV5-1 to TRBJ2-1, with TRBD2 matching over 9 bases. J lost 5 bases, V lost 3 bases, and 6 bases had no gene match. This CDR3 is built from 15 residues. The germline V gene encodes CDR1 SGHRS and CDR2 YFSETQ. CDR3 coding DNA: TGCGCCAGCAGCTCGTTAGCGGGGGTAGACAATGAGCAGTTCTTC. This translates into CASSSLAGVDNEQFF.

This clonotype was detected only a few times. It may be a read error: a sequence one base away is much more abundant. Here the CDR3 DNA reads TGTGCCAGCAGTGACGGACCCTACGAGCAGTACTTC. As protein: CASSDGPYEQYF. V usage is TRBV6-2 or TRBV6-3 and J usage is TRBJ2-7; D unresolved. The CDR3 runs 12 residues. CDR1 is MNHEY, CDR2 SVGEGT, per germline. Between the trimmed V and J ends, which lost 5 bases and 2 bases, there was a span of 7 bases.

This clonotype was detected only a few times. The chain has TRBV7-9 and TRBJ2-7; tentatively, D is TRBD1 (6 bases). The CDR3 is made up of 13 amino acids. CDR1 SEHNR and CDR2 FQNEAQ come from the germline V gene (reference sequence). V dropped 5 bases and J dropped 3 bases, with 11 bases sitting between them. The CDR3: CASSTQGYYEQYF. CDR3 nucleotide sequence: TGTGCCAGCAGCACCCAGGGGTACTACGAGCAGTACTTC.

This sequence joins TRBV11-2 and TRBJ1-6; D gene ambiguous. V lost 6 bases, J lost 4 bases, and 19 bases lay in between. The CDR3 is 17 residues long. CDR1 SGHAT and CDR2 FQNNGV come from the germline V gene. The CDR3 is CASSRLQAYGYNSPLHF. DNA of the CDR3: TGTGCCAGCAGTCGCCTGCAGGCGTACGGATATAATTCACCCCTCCACTTT.

This clonotype showed up many times. This chain links TRBV20-1 with TRBJ2-7, with 7 bases fitting TRBD1. Germline CDR1 reads DFQATT; CDR2 reads SNEGSKA (reference sequence). After removal of 2 bases from V and 0 bases from J, the junction contained 4 bases not matched to a gene. CDR3 length equals 14 residues. DNA for the CDR3: TGCAGTGCTAGATCCCGACAGGGCTCCTACGAGCAGTACTTC. Translated, it gives CSARSRQGSYEQYF.

This clonotype was found many times. The chain uses TRBV5-1 and TRBJ2-4, with a possible D match to TRBD1 (6 bases). Trimming left V 4 bases short and J 0 bases short, with 14 bases between. Looked up from germline, CDR1 is SGHRS and CDR2 is YFSETQ. The CDR3 consists of 16 residues. The CDR3 region is CASSLTGFVAKNIQYF. CDR3 sequence (DNA): TGCGCCAGCAGCCTGACAGGCTTTGTAGCCAAAAACATTCAGTACTTC. The entire variable domain, with the rest obtained from reference TRBV5-1 and TRBJ2-4, is as follows: KAGVTQTPRYLIKTRGQQVTLSCSPISGHRSVSWYQQTPGQGLQFLFEYFSETQRNKGNFPGRFSGRQFSNSRSEMNVSTLELGDSALYLCASSLTGFVAKNIQYFGAGTRLSVL.

This chain connects TRBV5-1 to TRBJ2-3; a possible D gene is TRBD2 (7 bases). Trimming took 0 bases from V and 10 from J, leaving 18 bases between them. The CDR3 is 15 amino acids. Per the germline V gene, CDR1 is SGHRS and CDR2 is YFSETQ. The CDR3 here is CASSLVHRGADSQYF. The CDR3 nucleotides read TGCGCCAGCAGCTTGGTGCACCGGGGGGCCGATTCGCAGTATTTT.

The rearrangement links TRBV15 to TRBJ2-5; tentative D call: TRBD2 (5 bases). Germline V gene sequence: CDR1 LNHNV, CDR2 YYDKDF (reference sequence). Trimming removed 0 bases at V and 2 bases at J, with 7 bases between. The CDR3 runs to 14 residues. The CDR3 nucleotides are TGTGCCACCAGCAGAGATGGAGGACAAGAGACCCAGTACTTC. It specifies CATSRDGGQETQYF.

This clonotype was picked up a small number of times. The V call is TRBV11-2, the J call TRBJ2-7, with 8 bases aligning to TRBD1. The CDR3 has 16 residues. Germline V gene sequence: CDR1 SGHAT, CDR2 FQNNGV. V was pared by 5 bases and J by 8 bases, with 17 bases of the junction left unmatched. CDR3 in DNA: TGTGCCAGCAGCCACCGCCGGCCCGGGACAGGTTTAAAGCAGTACTTC. It yields the protein CASSHRRPGTGLKQYF.

The V call is TRBV9, the J call TRBJ1-1; D gene unclear. CDR3 length: 15 residues. Germline assignment: CDR1 SGDLS and CDR2 YYNGEE. Between the trimmed V and J ends, which lost 0 bases and 4 bases, there was a span of 13 bases. The CDR3 sequence: CASSVAVGWGTEAFF. CDR3 DNA sequence: TGTGCCAGCAGCGTAGCCGTGGGCTGGGGCACTGAAGCTTTCTTT.

This clonotype was picked up many times. This sequence joins TRBV3-1 and TRBJ2-3; D uncertain. CDR3 length: 13 residues. Trimming took off 3 bases at V and 6 bases at J, with 10 bases between the two ends. The V gene's germline CDR1 is LGHDT and CDR2 YNNKEL (reference sequence). CDR3 sequence reads: CASSHSQWDTQYF. In nucleotides, the CDR3 is TGTGCCAGCAGCCATTCTCAGTGGGATACGCAGTATTTT.

This clonotype was counted only a few times. This chain connects TRBV20-1 to TRBJ2-1; 9 bases line up with TRBD2. The germline V gene encodes CDR1 DFQATT and CDR2 SNEGSKA (reference sequence). Trimming removed 1 base from V and 5 bases from J; junction bases left unmatched: 6. The CDR3 totals 15 residues. The CDR3 loop is CSARVKRGANNEQFF. The CDR3 nucleotides are TGCAGTGCTAGAGTAAAGCGGGGGGCGAACAATGAGCAGTTCTTC.

This clonotype was seen ten or more times. The V gene is TRBV7-6, the J gene TRBJ2-7; 14 nucleotides align to TRBD2. Trimming removed 0 bases from V and 1 base from J; junction bases left unmatched: 8. The CDR3 length is 19 residues. The germline V gene has CDR1 SGHVS and CDR2 FNYEAQ. CDR3 region: CASSLAMTSGRANSYEQYF. The DNA for the CDR3 is TGTGCCAGCAGCTTAGCCATGACTAGCGGGAGGGCCAATTCCTACGAGCAGTACTTC.

This clonotype was detected ten times or more. The chain combines TRBV29-1 with TRBJ2-3, with D possibly being TRBD2 (5 bases). This CDR3 has 12 amino acids. The germline V and J ends were trimmed by 4 bases and 6 bases, with 11 bases remaining between them. The V gene's germline CDR1 is SQVTM and CDR2 ANQGSEA. The CDR3 here is CSVGGSFDTQYF. The CDR3 DNA reads TGCAGCGTTGGAGGGAGTTTTGATACGCAGTATTTT.

The chain employs TRBV15 and TRBJ2-3; D unresolved. Looked up from germline, CDR1 is LNHNV and CDR2 is YYDKDF (reference sequence). The CDR3 consists of 13 residues. The germline V and J ends were trimmed by 3 bases and 6 bases, with 10 bases remaining between them. The CDR3 protein is CATSSRRSDTQYF. CDR3 nucleotide sequence: TGTGCCACCAGCAGCAGACGGTCTGATACGCAGTATTTT.

This clonotype was detected a few times. This chain joins TRBV4-2 and TRBJ1-4; TRBD1 agrees at 9 bases. Germline V lookup: CDR1 LGHNA, CDR2 YNFKEQ. V shed 1 base and J 5 bases; nucleotides not matched to a gene: 5. The CDR3 loop spans 16 amino acids. The CDR3 region has the DNA TGTGCCAGCAGCCAAGGGTCAGGGACAGGGAATGAAAAACTGTTTTTT. It translates to CASSQGSGTGNEKLFF.

In its sample, this clonotype was seen many times. The chain combines TRBV4-2 with TRBJ2-1, with 10 bases that match TRBD2. V gave up 1 base and J gave up 3 bases; unmatched junction bases: 3. Germline V gene lookup returns CDR1 LGHNA and CDR2 YNFKEQ. The CDR3 has 16 residues. CDR3 sequence: CASSQVSSGGYNEQFF. CDR3 bases: TGTGCCAGCAGCCAAGTTTCTAGCGGGGGCTACAATGAGCAGTTCTTC.

This clonotype was detected ten times or more. The rearrangement joins TRBV28 to TRBJ1-1; D is undetermined. This CDR3 is built from 14 residues. V shed 1 base and J shed 0 bases, with 6 bases lying between them. CDR1 is MDHEN and CDR2 is SYDVKM in the germline V gene. CDR3 sequence (DNA): TGTGCCAGCAGTTTATCAACAGTGAACACTGAAGCTTTCTTT. Translating gives CASSLSTVNTEAFF. The variable domain in full, completed from reference TRBV28 and TRBJ1-1, reads DVKVTQSSRYLVKRTGEKVFLECVQDMDHENMFWYRQDPGLGLRLIYFSYDVKMKEKGDIPEGYSVSREKKERFSLILESASTNQTSMYLCASSLSTVNTEAFFGQGTRLTVV.

V and J are TRBV5-6 and TRBJ2-7, with D unresolved. Looked up from germline, CDR1 is SGHDT and CDR2 is YYEEEE. Trimming removed 0 bases at V and 2 bases at J, with 9 bases between. The CDR3 length is 14 residues. The CDR3 DNA reads TGTGCCAGCAGCTTGGCCCGCGTAACCTACGAGCAGTACTTC. This sequence encodes CASSLARVTYEQYF. The whole variable domain, remainder taken from reference TRBV5-6 and TRBJ2-7, is DAGVTQSPTHLIKTRGQQVTLRCSPKSGHDTVSWYQQALGQGPQFIFQYYEEEERQRGNFPDRFSGHQFPNYSSELNVNALLLGDSALYLCASSLARVTYEQYFGPGTRLTVT.

V is TRBV5-1 and J is TRBJ1-6, with TRBD1 as a possible D gene (5 bases). Germline lookup yields CDR1 SGHRS and CDR2 YFSETQ. The CDR3 is 15 residues long. V lost 0 bases and J lost 7, with 11 bases in between. The CDR3 loop is CASSLGQNKNSPLHF. The CDR3 region has the DNA TGCGCCAGCAGCTTGGGACAGAATAAAAATTCACCCCTCCACTTT.

The chain links TRBV29-1 to TRBJ2-5, with 8 bases fitting TRBD2. The J segment lost 5 bases and the V segment lost 4 bases, leaving 9 bases of the junction unmatched. The CDR3 sequence is 14 residues long. Germline V gene lookup returns CDR1 SQVTM and CDR2 ANQGSEA. This chain's CDR3 is CSVGTGSGTETQYF. In DNA, the CDR3 is TGCAGCGTTGGGACCGGTAGCGGGACGGAGACCCAGTACTTC.

V is TRBV12-3 or TRBV12-4 and J is TRBJ1-4, with 8 bases matching TRBD1. This CDR3 has 15 amino acids. The junction had 9 bases not matched to a gene; V was cut back by 4 bases and J by 8 bases. The CDR3 sequence: CASSSADRGREKLFF. In DNA form, the CDR3 reads TGTGCCAGCAGTTCAGCCGACAGGGGTCGCGAAAAACTGTTTTTT.